The 31 T cell receptor beta chains below all came from one sample that was sequenced in a study of cytomegalovirus exposure and HLA in healthy donors. Primers: 60 Vbeta forward and 13 Jbeta reverse. The protocol was immunoSEQ multiplex PCR, while the TCRdb copy is restricted to in-frame clones and leaves out a portion. The sample has 210,000 or so clones; about 80% are singletons. The material sequenced was PBMCs. The source is a woman aged 60 to 75 in good health and CMV-seropositive.

This clone has a handful of counts. The chain has TRBV30 and TRBJ1-5, with 9 bases fitting TRBD1. V gave up 0 bases and J gave up 6 bases; unmatched junction bases: 3. The CDR3 extends over 14 amino acids. Germline CDR1 reads GTSNPN; CDR2 reads SVGIG (reference sequence). The CDR3 loop is CAWSVGTGSQPQHF. The CDR3 bases are TGTGCCTGGAGTGTAGGGACAGGGAGTCAGCCCCAGCATTTT.

DNA of the CDR3: TGTGCCTGGGGGACTAGTTCAGATACGCAGTATTTT. Translated: CAWGTSSDTQYF. V gene TRBV30 combines with J gene TRBJ2-3; 8 nucleotides line up with TRBD2. V trimming: 5 bases; J trimming: 4 bases; junction bases outside the gene matches: 2. Germline CDR1 and CDR2: GTSNPN and SVGIG (reference sequence). This CDR3 spans 12 amino acids.

The CDR3 region is CASSFLAGLSYEQYF. CDR3 in DNA: TGTGCCAGCAGTTTCCTGGCAGGGCTATCCTACGAGCAGTACTTC. The gene calls are TRBV27 and TRBJ2-7, with D perhaps TRBD1 (5 bases). Between the trimmed V and J ends, which lost 3 bases and 1 base, there was a span of 13 bases. The CDR3 consists of 15 residues. Germline CDR1 MNHEY, CDR2 SMNVEV (reference sequence).

This clone was recorded once. This sample includes further DNA sequences coding for the same CDR3. This chain uses TRBV12-5 with TRBJ2-7; a weak D match, TRBD2 (6 bases). CDR3 length equals 14 residues. Germline lookup yields CDR1 LGHNT and CDR2 FRNRAP. V was cut by 1 base and J by 1 base, with 8 bases left in between. The CDR3 region has the DNA TGTGCTAGTGGTTTGGCGGGAGTGTCCTACGAGCAGTACTTC. This codes for CASGLAGVSYEQYF.

CDR3 sequence: CASSSSSARGVGYEQYF. The DNA of the CDR3 is TGTGCCAGTAGCTCATCTAGCGCCCGCGGCGTTGGTTACGAGCAGTACTTC. The chain has TRBV19 and TRBJ2-7; perhaps TRBD2 as D (6 bases). Germline V CDR1 and CDR2: LNHDA, SQIVND (reference sequence). The CDR3 is made up of 17 amino acids. With 6 bases removed from V and 4 bases from J, the gap between germline ends came to 25 bases.

The V gene is TRBV6-5, the J gene TRBJ2-7; TRBD1 might be the D (6 bases). The CDR3 sequence is 15 residues long. Trimming shortened V by 0 bases and J by 6 bases, and 15 bases separated the two germline ends. In germline, CDR1 is MNHEY, CDR2 SVGAGI. DNA of the CDR3: TGTGCCAGCAGTTACTCGGGTGCAGGGGCTCTCGAGCAGTACTTC. Encoded protein: CASSYSGAGALEQYF.

A single count supports this clone. This chain joins TRBV7-8 and TRBJ1-6, with 7 bases fitting TRBD1. CDR3 length equals 14 residues. Trimming at V came to 6 bases and at J to 8 bases, leaving 7 bases not matched to a gene. CDR1 is SGHVS, CDR2 FQNEAQ, per germline. The CDR3 loop is CASRSTGFYSPLHF. The DNA for the CDR3 is TGTGCCAGCAGGTCGACAGGGTTTTATTCACCCCTCCACTTT.

This chain uses TRBV10-3 with TRBJ1-1; 7 bases agree with TRBD1. From germline, CDR1 is ENHRY and CDR2 SYGVKD. This CDR3 has 15 residues. The junction had 8 bases not matched to a gene; V was cut back by 5 bases and J by 2 bases. CDR3 DNA: TGTGCCATCAGTAAAACCGGGACAGACAACACTGAAGCTTTCTTT. Its protein is CAISKTGTDNTEAFF.

The CDR3 protein is CASTLEGQGANEQFF. The CDR3 DNA follows: TGTGCCAGCACCCTAGAGGGACAGGGGGCTAATGAGCAGTTCTTC. This chain joins TRBV2 and TRBJ2-1; 12 bases are shared with TRBD1. The germline V gene encodes CDR1 SNHLY and CDR2 FYNNEI. The CDR3 has 15 amino acids. With V trimmed by 7 bases and J by 7 bases, 8 bases remained unmatched.

The rearrangement links TRBV7-2 to TRBJ2-3; tentative D call: TRBD1 (5 bases). This CDR3 is built from 13 residues. Trimming stripped 5 bases from V and 4 bases from J, with 10 bases between. CDR1 and CDR2 from the germline V gene are SGHTA and FQGNSA. CDR3 in amino acids: CASSTQGSDTQYF. CDR3 DNA: TGTGCCAGCAGCACCCAGGGTTCAGATACGCAGTATTTT.

A single count supports this clone. The CDR3 region is CASRRDSFNQPQHF. The DNA of the CDR3 is TGTGCCAGTAGACGGGACAGTTTCAATCAGCCCCAGCATTTT. The chain uses TRBV19 and TRBJ1-5; 7 bases are a match to TRBD1. Losses at the gene ends were 6 bases for V and 3 bases for J; bases not matched to a gene: 5. Looked up from germline, CDR1 is LNHDA and CDR2 is SQIVND (reference sequence). This CDR3 is built from 14 residues.

This rearrangement joins TRBV11-3 to TRBJ2-2; TRBD1 is a possible D gene (5 bases). The V end lost 5 bases, the J end lost 5 bases, and 12 bases lay between the germline ends. Germline V gene lookup returns CDR1 SGHNT and CDR2 YENEEA. This CDR3 region has 14 residues. Written as DNA, the CDR3 is TGTGCCAGCAGCGCCTTAGGGGCGACCGGGGAGCTGTTTTTT. This gives the protein CASSALGATGELFF.

This sequence joins TRBV5-8 and TRBJ2-1; 7 bases fit TRBD2. The J segment lost 1 base and the V segment lost 2 bases, leaving 3 bases of the junction unmatched. Germline V gene data show CDR1 as SGHTS and CDR2 as YDEGEE. The length of the CDR3 is 15 residues. CDR3 sequence (DNA): TGTGCCAGCAGCTTTCGCGGGGGTTCCTACAATGAGCAGTTCTTC. This sequence encodes CASSFRGGSYNEQFF.

This rearrangement joins TRBV2 to TRBJ1-4; tentatively, D is TRBD1 (5 bases). This CDR3 comprises 16 residues. Per germline, CDR1 SNHLY and CDR2 FYNNEI. Trimming removed 4 bases at V and 8 bases at J, with 20 bases between. CDR3: CASSGGTGEIREKLFF. The DNA of the CDR3 is TGTGCCAGCAGTGGGGGGACGGGGGAAATTAGAGAAAAACTGTTTTTT.

This clone occurred a few times. Since a much larger clone is just one base distant, this may be a read error. The chain joins TRBV5-4 to TRBJ1-5, with D possibly being TRBD1 (6 bases). Trimming pared 1 base from V and 0 bases from J, leaving 8 bases between. This CDR3 contains 15 residues. The germline V gene encodes CDR1 SGHNT and CDR2 YYREEE (reference sequence). CDR3 nucleotides: TGTGCCAGCAGCTTGCAGGGGTATAGCAATCAGCCCCAGCATTTT. It encodes CASSLQGYSNQPQHF.

This clone was observed a few times. The chain has TRBV4-3 and TRBJ2-5; 9 positions agree with TRBD2. The germline V gene has CDR1 LGHNA and CDR2 YSLEER. The CDR3 spans 15 residues. J lost 3 bases, V lost 1 base, and 3 bases had no gene match. The CDR3 bases are TGCGCCAGCAGCCAAGGACTAGCGGAGGAAGAGACCCAGTACTTC. As protein: CASSQGLAEEETQYF.

The J gene is TRBJ1-2, the V gene TRBV7-6, with TRBD1 matching over 8 bases. CDR1 SGHVS and CDR2 FNYEAQ come from the germline V gene. J was trimmed by 8 bases and V by 5 bases; bases with no gene match: 7. The CDR3 contains 13 residues. In nucleotides, the CDR3 is TGTGCCAGCAGCCCCCAGGGGGCGCGAGGCTACACCTTC. Translating gives CASSPQGARGYTF.

The chain has TRBV6-5 and TRBJ1-5; TRBD1 agrees at 8 bases. The J segment lost 2 bases and the V segment lost 4 bases, leaving 7 bases of the junction unmatched. In germline, CDR1 is MNHEY, CDR2 SVGAGI. The CDR3 contains 16 residues. In DNA form, the CDR3 reads TGTGCCAGCAGTTGGAGGGCGGACAGGGGCAATCAGCCCCAGCATTTT. Translation gives CASSWRADRGNQPQHF.

The V and J genes are TRBV7-8 and TRBJ2-4; D is possibly TRBD2 (5 bases). The V gene's germline CDR1 is SGHVS and CDR2 FQNEAQ. Trimming stripped 0 bases from V and 4 bases from J, with 22 bases between. The CDR3 length is 19 residues. CDR3 sequence: CASSLAIFIAGITKNIQYF. Here the CDR3 DNA reads TGTGCCAGCAGCTTAGCTATTTTCATCGCCGGGATAACGAAAAACATTCAGTACTTC.

The V and J genes are TRBV6-6 and TRBJ2-1; 11 positions agree with TRBD1. Germline V gene lookup returns CDR1 MNHNY and CDR2 SVGAGI (reference sequence). The CDR3 is 14 residues long. V was clipped by 6 bases and J by 6 bases; unmatched bases: 4. This CDR3 reads CASSGTGGFNEQFF. CDR3 nucleotides: TGTGCCAGCAGCGGGACAGGGGGGTTCAATGAGCAGTTCTTC.

The chain carries TRBV11-2 and TRBJ2-2, with D uncertain. Germline V CDR1 and CDR2: SGHAT, FQNNGV. V was clipped by 0 bases and J by 3 bases, with 5 bases between them. The CDR3 spans 14 residues. CDR3 sequence: CASSLDGYTGELFF. CDR3 nucleotide sequence: TGTGCCAGCAGCTTAGATGGCTACACCGGGGAGCTGTTTTTT.

The rearrangement links TRBV10-3 to TRBJ2-3, with no clear D. The ends were cut back, 4 bases at V and 0 bases at J, with 2 bases in the middle. Germline CDR1 reads ENHRY; CDR2 reads SYGVKD. This CDR3 has 12 residues. CDR3: CAISASTDTQYF. The CDR3 region has the DNA TGTGCCATCAGTGCTAGCACAGATACGCAGTATTTT.

This clone was picked up a small number of times. The CDR3 spells CASSVGGGEAFF. The CDR3 DNA is TGTGCCAGCAGCGTTGGCGGGGGTGAAGCTTTCTTT. The rearrangement joins TRBV5-4 to TRBJ1-1, with a weak D call TRBD1 (5 bases). Germline lookup yields CDR1 SGHNT and CDR2 YYREEE (reference sequence). The CDR3 consists of 12 residues. The V end was cut by 4 bases, the J end by 7 bases, with 11 bases between.

The chain uses TRBV30 and TRBJ1-4; D perhaps matches TRBD1 (6 bases). V was shortened by 7 bases and J by 3 bases, with 24 bases between the two germline ends. This CDR3 spans 17 amino acids. Germline V gene data show CDR1 as GTSNPN and CDR2 as SVGIG (reference sequence). CDR3 nucleotides: TGTGCCTCGGGGAGTGGGGCAGGGGCGTTGGCTAATGAAAAACTGTTTTTT. This gives the protein CASGSGAGALANEKLFF.

The chain couples TRBV7-2 to TRBJ2-7; 8 bases are shared with TRBD2. CDR1 is SGHTA and CDR2 is FQGNSA in the germline V gene. The CDR3 consists of 16 residues. V was clipped by 2 bases and J by 0 bases; unmatched bases: 6. CDR3 residues: CASSLLAGFSSYEQYF. CDR3 coding DNA: TGTGCCAGCAGCTTACTAGCGGGCTTTAGCTCCTACGAGCAGTACTTC.

The rearrangement uses TRBV2 and TRBJ2-1; tentative D call: TRBD2 (6 bases). Trimming removed 2 bases from V and 0 bases from J, with 8 bases in between. This CDR3 comprises 15 residues. Germline V gene lookup returns CDR1 SNHLY and CDR2 FYNNEI. CDR3 protein: CASSERESSYNEQFF. Here the CDR3 DNA reads TGTGCCAGCAGTGAACGGGAGAGCTCCTACAATGAGCAGTTCTTC.

This clone was found a few times. The chain links TRBV18 to TRBJ1-1; 8 bases map to TRBD1. Germline-derived CDR1 and CDR2 are KGHSH and LQKENI. With V trimmed by 2 bases and J by 6 bases, 5 bases remained unmatched. CDR3 length equals 14 residues. DNA for the CDR3: TGTGCCAGCTCACCATTCACAGGGGGTTCTGAAGCTTTCTTT. This codes for CASSPFTGGSEAFF.

The chain is built from TRBV7-2 and TRBJ2-5, with 7 positions matching TRBD2. The germline gives CDR1 SGHTA, CDR2 FQGNSA. The CDR3 totals 16 residues. V trimming: 5 bases; J trimming: 1 base; junction bases outside the gene matches: 10. Here the CDR3 DNA reads TGTGCCAGCAGCGGGGGGAGGGCAGGGACCCAAGAGACCCAGTACTTC. Encoded protein: CASSGGRAGTQETQYF.

The V gene is TRBV5-1, the J gene TRBJ2-5; D gene unclear. V lost 6 bases to trimming and J lost 1 base, with 13 bases between them. The length of the CDR3 is 14 residues. Germline V gene sequence: CDR1 SGHRS, CDR2 YFSETQ. In nucleotides, the CDR3 is TGCGCCAGCACCCCCCGATGGCCCCAAGAGACCCAGTACTTC. This sequence encodes CASTPRWPQETQYF.

In DNA form, the CDR3 reads TGTGCCAGCAGCTCCGGGACTAGCGGGGGGTGGACAGATACGCAGTATTTT. Translating gives CASSSGTSGGWTDTQYF. V gene TRBV28 combines with J gene TRBJ2-3; TRBD2 aligns across 15 bases. Germline V CDR1 and CDR2: MDHEN, SYDVKM. The CDR3 totals 17 residues. With V trimmed by 6 bases and J by 3 bases, 7 bases remained unmatched.

The CDR3 nucleotides read TGTGCCAGCAGCAAAAGACTAGCGGCGAACACCGGGGAGCTGTTTTTT. This translates into CASSKRLAANTGELFF. The chain joins TRBV14 to TRBJ2-2; TRBD2 agrees at 9 bases. V was clipped by 5 bases and J by 0 bases; unmatched bases: 4. This CDR3 region has 16 residues. CDR1 SGHDN and CDR2 FVKESK come from the germline V gene.